These T cell receptor beta chains were read from a single sample in a study of T cell responses to AZD1222 COVID-19 vaccine. Here immunoSEQ multiplex PCR was the method, and the copy in TCRdb shows in-frame clones only, minus some. The sample holds around 30,000 clones, over 90% seen once. This specimen consisted of peripheral blood, obtained on day 0 of AZD1222 vaccination. The receptors here all came from an adult in good health. Both conserved end residues are part of each CDR3. A D gene is named only where the DNA matches it firmly. The listing skips clone size in some rows; elsewhere it reads once, few, many or a size class.

NA	TRBV30	few	TRBJ1-2	TGTGCCTGGAGTCAGGGAAACCGAAGGGGCTACACCTTC	CAWSQGNRRGYTF
NA	TRBV3-1/TRBV3-2	NA	TRBJ1-1	TGTGCCAGCAGCGAGACCCGGGGCGCGGCTTTCTTT	CASSETRGAAFF
NA	TRBV9	NA	TRBJ2-1	TGTGCCAGCAGCCGATCCCTCTCAGATGAGCAGTTCTTC	CASSRSLSDEQFF
NA	TRBV5-5	NA	TRBJ2-7	TGTGCCAGCAGCTTTTTTGGGGGCTCCTACGAGCAGTACTTC	CASSFFGGSYEQYF
NA	TRBV3-1/TRBV3-2	NA	TRBJ1-1	TGTGCCAGCAGCTCTAGGGAAGGGGGGAACACTGAAGCTTTCTTT	CASSSREGGNTEAFF
NA	TRBV3-1/TRBV3-2	NA	TRBJ1-2	TGTGCCAGCAGCCCAAGCCCAATGAGACTACAGGGCCCCCTGGGCTATGGCTACACCTTC	CASSPSPMRLQGPLGYGYTF
TRBD2	TRBV9	NA	TRBJ2-7	TGTGCCAGCAGCAGCCAGGCAGCGGGGCGCTCCTACGAGCAGTACTTC	CASSSQAAGRSYEQYF
TRBD1	TRBV3-1/TRBV3-2	NA	TRBJ2-7	TGTGCCAGCAGCCCTACGGACAGGGGGCCCAAACACGAGCAGTACTTC	CASSPTDRGPKHEQYF
NA	TRBV15	NA	TRBJ2-5	TGTGCCACCAGCAGAGATAGAGGCCAAGAGACCCAGTACTTC	CATSRDRGQETQYF
TRBD1	TRBV5-1	NA	TRBJ2-1	TGCGCCAGCAGCTTGAGGGCGACAGGGGGATACAATGAGCAGTTCTTC	CASSLRATGGYNEQFF
NA	TRBV10-3	NA	TRBJ2-1	TGTGCCATCAGTGATCAGGGGAAAAATGAGCAGTTCTTC	CAISDQGKNEQFF
TRBD1	TRBV7-8	NA	TRBJ1-2	TGTGCCAGCAGCTGGACAGGGTTTGGCTACACCTTC	CASSWTGFGYTF
NA	TRBV27	few	TRBJ2-1	TGTGCCAGCAGGGTGGGGGGTCCCATAGCCTACAATGAGCAGTTCTTC	CASRVGGPIAYNEQFF
TRBD1	TRBV3-1/TRBV3-2	NA	TRBJ1-2	TGTGCCAGCAGCCCTTGGACAGGGGCCAACTATGGCTACACCTTC	CASSPWTGANYGYTF
NA	TRBV3-1/TRBV3-2	NA	TRBJ2-1	TGTGCCAGCAGCCAAGTACATCCCAGCTCCTACAATGAGCAGTTCTTC	CASSQVHPSSYNEQFF
NA	TRBV5-5	NA	TRBJ2-5	TGTGCCAGCAGCGGGAGCCAGATAGAGACCCAGTACTTC	CASSGSQIETQYF
TRBD2	TRBV4-1	NA	TRBJ2-5	TGCGCCAGCAGCCAAAAAATAGCGGGGGTCCAAGAGACCCAGTACTTC	CASSQKIAGVQETQYF
TRBD1	TRBV9	NA	TRBJ1-4	TGTGCCAGCAGCGTAGGGACAGGAGGGAGTGAAAAACTGTTTTTT	CASSVGTGGSEKLFF
NA	TRBV7-2	NA	TRBJ2-7	TGTGCCAGCAGCTGGCTAGGGAACTACGAGCAGTACTTC	CASSWLGNYEQYF
NA	TRBV27	NA	TRBJ2-3	TGTGCCAGCAGTACACGGGGGGATACGCAGTATTTT	CASSTRGDTQYF
NA	TRBV19	NA	TRBJ1-5	TGTGCCAGTAGTTGGACAGCAGATAGCAATCAGCCCCAGCATTTT	CASSWTADSNQPQHF
NA	TRBV4-1	NA	TRBJ2-7	TGCGCCAGCAGCCAAGTCGGGGCCGTGAGGGAGCAGTACTTC	CASSQVGAVREQYF
NA	TRBV19	NA	TRBJ2-1	TGTGCCAGTAGTCGGGCACCGGGTCACAATGAGCAGTTCTTC	CASSRAPGHNEQFF
TRBD1	TRBV19	NA	TRBJ1-2	TGTGCCAGTAGCCTCGGACAGGGGGCGAACTATGGCTACACCTTC	CASSLGQGANYGYTF
NA	TRBV7-2	NA	TRBJ2-1	TGTGCCAGCAGCTACCCCGGGACTGTTAAAAATGAGCAGTTCTTC	CASSYPGTVKNEQFF
NA	TRBV3-1/TRBV3-2	NA	TRBJ1-3	TGTGCCAGCAGCCAAGATATCCGTGAGACACGGGGAAACACCATATATTTT	CASSQDIRETRGNTIYF
NA	TRBV21-1	NA	TRBJ2-1	TGTGCCAGCAGCAAAGCTCCCGGACCCTACAATGAGCAGTTCTTC	CASSKAPGPYNEQFF
NA	TRBV21-1	NA	TRBJ1-6	TGTGCCAGCATTGCAGGGTTGCGGTCACCCCTCCACTTT	CASIAGLRSPLHF
NA	TRBV12-3/TRBV12-4	few	TRBJ2-5	TGTGCCAGCAGTTTAAACGGGGAGACCCAGTACTTC	CASSLNGETQYF
NA	TRBV18	NA	TRBJ1-1	TGTGCCAGCTCACCAACGGACATAACCACTGAAGCTTTCTTT	CASSPTDITTEAFF
NA	TRBV6-5	NA	TRBJ1-1	TGTGCCAGCACCAAGGGGGGAACTGAAGCTTTCTTT	CASTKGGTEAFF
TRBD1	TRBV3-1/TRBV3-2	once	TRBJ2-7	TGTGCCAGCAGCAGGGGACAGGTCTACGAGCAGTACTTC	CASSRGQVYEQYF
TRBD2	TRBV4-1	NA	TRBJ2-2	TGCGCCAGCAGCCAAGAAACGGGAGGGCACACCGGGGAGCTGTTTTTT	CASSQETGGHTGELFF
NA	TRBV9	NA	TRBJ1-6	TGTGCCAGCAGACAGGCTGGGGGCAATTCACCCCTCCACTTT	CASRQAGGNSPLHF
NA	TRBV9	once	TRBJ1-1	TGTGCCAGCAGCTCCCCCGCGGGGGGTGAAGCTTTCTTT	CASSSPAGGEAFF
TRBD1	TRBV27	NA	TRBJ2-7	TGTGCCAGCAGTTGGGGACAGGGGTTTCGCGAGCAGTACTTC	CASSWGQGFREQYF
TRBD2	TRBV5-6	NA	TRBJ2-7	TGTGCCAGCAGTCCTGGGACTAGCGTCTCCTACGAGCAGTACTTC	CASSPGTSVSYEQYF
NA	TRBV27	once	TRBJ1-1	TGTGCCAGCAGTCTGACGTTAGGGGTTGTGACTGAAGCTTTCTTT	CASSLTLGVVTEAFF
NA	TRBV6-5	NA	TRBJ2-3	TGTGCCAGCAGTTACTCACACAGCATTCAGGATACGCAGTATTTT	CASSYSHSIQDTQYF
NA	TRBV18	NA	TRBJ2-7	TGTGCCAGCTCACCCCGTACCGCCTCCGAGCAGTACTTC	CASSPRTASEQYF
NA	TRBV5-1	NA	TRBJ1-5	TGCGCCAGCAGCCCCGCGGGGGGCAATCAGCCCCAGCATTTT	CASSPAGGNQPQHF
NA	TRBV14	NA	TRBJ1-1	TGTGCCAGCAGCCATATCTGGGCGTCGGAGAACACTGAAGCTTTCTTT	CASSHIWASENTEAFF
NA	TRBV10-1	once	TRBJ1-1	TGCGCCAGCAGTGAGTCAGGGAAAGTCGAAGCTTTCTTT	CASSESGKVEAFF
NA	TRBV6-5	NA	TRBJ2-7	TGTGCCAGCAGTTACTCGCACAGTACTTACGAGCAGTACTTC	CASSYSHSTYEQYF
NA	TRBV7-2	NA	TRBJ1-2	TGTGCCAGCACCTCGGGACTGAACTATGGCTACACCTTC	CASTSGLNYGYTF
NA	TRBV14	NA	TRBJ2-1	TGTGCCAGCAGTTCTGGTCTTTACAATGAGCAGTTCTTC	CASSSGLYNEQFF
NA	TRBV11-2	NA	TRBJ1-6	TGTGCCAGCAGTCGACAGTCCGTCTCCTATAATTCACCCCTCCACTTT	CASSRQSVSYNSPLHF
NA	TRBV11-2	NA	TRBJ2-1	TGTGCCACAAGACAGGGAGGCGTAAATGAGCAGTTCTTC	CATRQGGVNEQFF
TRBD2	TRBV10-3	NA	TRBJ2-1	TGTGCCAGCCGAACTAGCGGTCCCTCCTACAATGAGCAGTTCTTC	CASRTSGPSYNEQFF
NA	TRBV11-2	NA	TRBJ2-5	TGTGCCAGCAGCTTAGCGTGGATGGGCATCCAAGAGACCCAGTACTTC	CASSLAWMGIQETQYF
TRBD2	TRBV19	NA	TRBJ2-2	TGTGCCAGTCGGGGGCGGGGGGTTAACACCGGGGAGCTGTTTTTT	CASRGRGVNTGELFF
NA	TRBV27	once	TRBJ1-5	TGTGCCAGCAGTTTACCTCGCGGGCCCCAGCATTTT	CASSLPRGPQHF
NA	TRBV5-1	NA	TRBJ2-7	TGCGCCAGCAGCTTTATCCCCGGGGGTAGCTACGAGCAGTACTTC	CASSFIPGGSYEQYF
TRBD1	TRBV6-2/TRBV6-3	NA	TRBJ1-5	TGTGCCAGCAGTTATCCGGGACAGTTCAATCAGCCCCAGCATTTT	CASSYPGQFNQPQHF
NA	TRBV29-1	NA	TRBJ1-5	TGCAGCGTTGAAGGGGGGGCCGGTCAGCCCCAGCATTTT	CSVEGGAGQPQHF
NA	TRBV12-3/TRBV12-4	once	TRBJ1-1	TGTGCCAGCAGTTTGGCGCAGCGCACTGAAGCTTTCTTT	CASSLAQRTEAFF
NA	TRBV27	few	TRBJ2-7	TGTGCCAGCAGCAATGCAGGGGTAAGCGACGAGCAGTACTTC	CASSNAGVSDEQYF
TRBD1	TRBV4-3	once	TRBJ2-7	TGCGCCAGCAGCCCCGGGACAGGCTCCTACGAGCAGTACTTC	CASSPGTGSYEQYF
NA	TRBV30	NA	TRBJ1-6	TGTGCCGGCCAAACAACAGGGACCTCACCCCTCCACTTT	CAGQTTGTSPLHF
NA	TRBV6-7	NA	TRBJ1-2	TGTGCCAGCAGTTACTTTAGGATCCCAGAAATGAACTATGGCTACACCTTC	CASSYFRIPEMNYGYTF